The 15 T cell receptor beta chains given below trace back to one sample, sequenced in a study of cytomegalovirus exposure and HLA in healthy donors. PCR was performed using 60 Vbeta and 13 Jbeta primers. TCRdb keeps only in-frame clones here, not all; method: immunoSEQ multiplex PCR. Found here are approximately 170,000 clones, approximately 84% of them singletons; the top ten hold 4.5%. The sequenced sample consisted of PBMCs. The origin of the receptors is a woman aged 50 to 65 in good health and CMV-seropositive.

This chain joins TRBV7-8 and TRBJ2-2; D is perhaps TRBD2 (6 bases). Looked up from germline, CDR1 is SGHVS and CDR2 is FQNEAQ. V lost 6 bases to trimming and J lost 1 base, with 15 bases between them. This CDR3 region has 16 residues. CDR3 coding DNA: TGTGCCAGCAGTTCTGCTCGGGGGTTGAACACCGGGGAGCTGTTTTTT. This encodes CASSSARGLNTGELFF.

The chain carries TRBV28 and TRBJ1-6, with TRBD1 matching 8 bases. The CDR3 spans 15 residues. Germline V gene lookup returns CDR1 MDHEN and CDR2 SYDVKM. Losses at the gene ends were 5 bases for V and 4 bases for J; bases not matched to a gene: 4. The CDR3 is CASSPRTGYNSPLHF. The CDR3 coding sequence is TGTGCCAGCAGTCCCCGGACAGGGTATAATTCACCCCTCCACTTT.

The genes are TRBV29-1 and TRBJ1-1, with TRBD1 as a possible D gene (5 bases). CDR1 is SQVTM and CDR2 is ANQGSEA in the germline V gene. Trimming stripped 5 bases from V and 1 base from J, with 8 bases between. The CDR3 sequence is 12 residues long. The CDR3 sequence is CSVIQGNTEAFF. CDR3 nucleotide sequence: TGCAGCGTTATTCAGGGGAACACTGAAGCTTTCTTT.

J is TRBJ2-1 and V is TRBV2; 11 bases align to TRBD2. Germline CDR1 is SNHLY and CDR2 is FYNNEI. This CDR3 is built from 15 residues. With 8 bases clipped from V and 4 bases from J, the junction kept 7 bases outside the gene matches. CDR3: CASGPLAGEYNEQFF. The CDR3 DNA sequence: TGTGCCAGCGGGCCACTAGCGGGAGAATACAATGAGCAGTTCTTC.

The V and J genes are TRBV29-1 and TRBJ1-1, with D tentatively TRBD1 (5 bases). V lost 6 bases, J lost 1 base, and 15 bases lay in between. This CDR3 spans 14 amino acids. The germline CDR1 and CDR2 sequences are SQVTM and ANQGSEA. This CDR3 reads CSVRATAGNTEAFF. The CDR3 DNA reads as TGCAGCGTACGAGCGACAGCAGGGAACACTGAAGCTTTCTTT.

This clone was recorded a few times. The chain carries TRBV5-8 and TRBJ1-4; no reliable D call. V gave up 4 bases and J gave up 0 bases, with 10 bases separating them. The CDR3 covers 15 residues. From germline, CDR1 is SGHTS and CDR2 YDEGEE. The CDR3, as DNA: TGTGCCAGCAGCCGTAAACTGCCAACTAATGAAAAACTGTTTTTT. It specifies CASSRKLPTNEKLFF. The variable domain in full, completed from reference TRBV5-8 and TRBJ1-4, reads EAGVTQSPTHLIKTRGQQATLRCSPISGHTSVYWYQQALGLGLQFLLWYDEGEERNRGNFPPRFSGRQFPNYSSELNVNALELEDSALYLCASSRKLPTNEKLFFGSGTQLSVL.

This clone was recorded once. The J gene is TRBJ2-5, the V gene TRBV10-3, with D perhaps matching TRBD1 (8 bases). The CDR3 sequence is 15 residues long. Germline V gene lookup returns CDR1 ENHRY and CDR2 SYGVKD. Trimming stripped 10 bases from V and 5 bases from J, with 23 bases between. This CDR3 reads CATATTGGERETQYF. The CDR3 nucleotides read TGTGCCACCGCCACAACAGGGGGGGAGCGGGAGACCCAGTACTTC.

The CDR3 nucleotides read TGTGCCATTAGGGGCCAGAACAATCAGCCCCAGCATTTT. The encoded protein is CAIRGQNNQPQHF. The chain recombines TRBV28 with TRBJ1-5; D might be TRBD1 (5 bases). V dropped 10 bases and J dropped 3 bases, with 13 bases sitting between them. CDR1 is MDHEN and CDR2 is SYDVKM in the germline V gene. This CDR3 has 13 amino acids.

This rearrangement joins TRBV25-1 to TRBJ2-7; 7 bases map to TRBD1. The V gene end was trimmed by 1 base and the J gene end by 0 bases; junction bases not matched to a gene: 3. The CDR3 totals 15 residues. The V gene's germline CDR1 is MGHDK and CDR2 SYGVNS. CDR3: CASSELTGSSYEQYF. The CDR3 DNA follows: TGTGCCAGCAGTGAATTGACAGGGAGCTCCTACGAGCAGTACTTC.

The V and J genes are TRBV5-1 and TRBJ2-3; weak D call: TRBD1 (5 bases). Germline values: CDR1 SGHRS, CDR2 YFSETQ. The CDR3 has 11 amino acids. The ends were cut back, 5 bases at V and 6 bases at J, with 7 bases in the middle. The CDR3 loop is CASRGRDTQYF. The DNA for the CDR3 is TGCGCCAGCAGGGGGCGCGATACGCAGTATTTT.

This chain joins TRBV29-1 and TRBJ1-4, with D possibly matching TRBD1 (6 bases). CDR3 length: 14 amino acids. Germline-derived CDR1 and CDR2 are SQVTM and ANQGSEA. Trimming cost V 4 bases and J 4 bases, with 13 bases left between them. DNA for the CDR3: TGCAGCGTTGGGGGCGCGGACAGTAATGAAAAACTGTTTTTT. It is translated as CSVGGADSNEKLFF.

V gene TRBV28 combines with J gene TRBJ2-1; D is unresolved. V was cut by 4 bases and J by 5 bases, with 12 bases left in between. This CDR3 comprises 14 residues. CDR1 is MDHEN, CDR2 SYDVKM, per germline. CDR3 coding DNA: TGTGCCAGCAGTTCCCCGGTTTCTAACAATGAGCAGTTCTTC. This codes for CASSSPVSNNEQFF.

The gene calls are TRBV2 and TRBJ1-6, with D possibly matching TRBD1 (6 bases). V was shortened by 11 bases and J by 10 bases, with 18 bases between the two germline ends. The CDR3 spans 13 residues. Germline CDR1 is SNHLY and CDR2 is FYNNEI. The CDR3 spells CAAQGLLQSPLHF. Written as DNA, the CDR3 is TGTGCCGCACAGGGATTGCTTCAATCACCCCTCCACTTT.

The chain joins TRBV7-2 to TRBJ1-5; 10 bases are shared with TRBD1. This CDR3 contains 15 residues. The V and J ends lost 2 bases and 6 bases, in that order; junction bases with no gene match: 4. Germline V gives CDR1 SGHTA, CDR2 FQGNSA. The CDR3 DNA reads as TGTGCCAGCAGCTTAACTGGGACAGGGGTTCAGCCCCAGCATTTT. As protein: CASSLTGTGVQPQHF. Full variable domain (missing parts from reference TRBV7-2 and TRBJ1-5): GAGVSQSPSNKVTEKGKDVELRCDPISGHTALYWYRQSLGQGLEFLIYFQGNSAPDKSGLPSDRFSAERTGGSVSTLTIQRTQQEDSAVYLCASSLTGTGVQPQHFGDGTRLSIL.

V usage is TRBV4-2 and J usage is TRBJ1-2, with a weak D call TRBD1 (5 bases). This CDR3 has 15 residues. CDR1 is LGHNA and CDR2 is YNFKEQ in the germline V gene. Trimming took 0 bases from V and 7 from J, leaving 15 bases between them. The CDR3 DNA follows: TGTGCCAGCAGCCAAGAACAGGCTGGGGCGAGTGGCTACACCTTC. Protein product: CASSQEQAGASGYTF.